Shown below are 24 T cell receptor beta chains from a single sample sequenced in a study of CD8 T cells in ankylosing spondylitis. TCRdb recomputed calls from the 5' RACE reads with MiXCR, one row per CDR3 protein. The data hold 150,000 or so distinct CDR3 sequences, with 30% to 35% observed a single time. The material sequenced was synovial fluid, either unsorted or a sorted T cell fraction (not recorded which). The receptors shown here come from a male donor with ankylosing spondylitis.

This clonotype was found many times. The chain couples TRBV12-5 to TRBJ1-1, with 8 bases matching TRBD1. J gave up 5 bases and V 4 bases, and 18 bases lay outside the gene matches. CDR3 length equals 18 residues. Germline assignment: CDR1 LGHNT and CDR2 FRNRAP. The DNA of the CDR3 is TGTGCTAGTGGTTCCCACCCGACAGGGGTCGTTGGGGGGACTGAAGCTTTCTTT. It yields the protein CASGSHPTGVVGGTEAFF.

This clonotype was detected a few times. CDR3 region: CASSLKVREDNYGYTF. CDR3 sequence (DNA): TGTGCCAGCAGCTTAAAGGTGCGGGAGGACAACTATGGCTACACCTTC. The V call is TRBV7-2, the J call TRBJ1-2; no clear D. CDR1 SGHTA and CDR2 FQGNSA come from the germline V gene. V lost 2 bases to trimming and J lost 2 bases, with 15 bases between them. The CDR3 spans 16 residues.

This clonotype appeared a few times. The V call is TRBV3-1, the J call TRBJ2-7; the D gene is possibly TRBD1 (5 bases). This CDR3 region has 14 residues. V was shortened by 4 bases and J by 6 bases, with 16 bases between the two germline ends. Germline V gene data show CDR1 as LGHDT and CDR2 as YNNKEL (reference sequence). CDR3 sequence reads: CASSPSAGKGEQYF. CDR3 nucleotide sequence: TGTGCCAGCAGCCCCTCGGCAGGGAAAGGCGAGCAGTACTTC.

The rearrangement uses TRBV28 and TRBJ2-7; no reliable D call. V was pared by 5 bases and J by 4 bases, with 6 bases between. CDR1 and CDR2 (germline): MDHEN, SYDVKM. This CDR3 is built from 11 residues. The CDR3 nucleotides read TGTGCCAGCAGTGCGGCTTACGAGCAGTACTTC. It encodes CASSAAYEQYF. Supplemented by reference TRBV28 and TRBJ2-7, the full variable domain reads DVKVTQSSRYLVKRTGEKVFLECVQDMDHENMFWYRQDPGLGLRLIYFSYDVKMKEKGDIPEGYSVSREKKERFSLILESASTNQTSMYLCASSAAYEQYFGPGTRLTVT.

The V and J genes are TRBV4-1 and TRBJ1-3; D is undetermined. Trimming pared 0 bases from V and 0 bases from J, leaving 18 bases between. The CDR3 extends over 19 amino acids. Germline values: CDR1 MGHRA, CDR2 YSYEKL. The CDR3 DNA reads TGCGCCAGCAGCCAAGATAGCTTTCGGGTACAGAGCTCTGGAAACACCATATATTTT. Protein: CASSQDSFRVQSSGNTIYF.

This rearrangement joins TRBV12-3 or TRBV12-4 to TRBJ1-2; 8 positions match TRBD1. Trimming took 3 bases from V and 4 from J; bases not matched to a gene: 4. The CDR3 is 14 amino acids. The CDR3 here is CASSLGQATYGYTF. DNA for the CDR3: TGTGCCAGCAGTTTGGGACAGGCTACCTATGGCTACACCTTC.

The rearrangement uses TRBV28 and TRBJ1-2; the D is unclear. This CDR3 is built from 11 residues. Germline loops: CDR1 MDHEN, CDR2 SYDVKM. V was cut by 6 bases and J by 1 base, with 3 bases left in between. This CDR3 is CASSINYGYTF. In DNA, the CDR3 is TGTGCCAGCAGCATTAACTATGGCTACACCTTC.

This clonotype was picked up a small number of times. The chain uses TRBV28 and TRBJ1-2; no clear D. The germline V gene encodes CDR1 MDHEN and CDR2 SYDVKM. This CDR3 has 12 residues. Trimming removed 7 bases from V and 8 bases from J, with 14 bases in between. DNA of the CDR3: TGTGCCAGCAATAGTGATCTTCGAGGCTACACCTTC. Protein product: CASNSDLRGYTF.

The chain links TRBV18 to TRBJ2-1, with D tentatively TRBD1 (5 bases). CDR1 and CDR2 (germline): KGHSH, LQKENI. Trimming cost V 8 bases and J 4 bases, with 15 bases left between them. The CDR3 loop spans 14 amino acids. The chain's CDR3 is CASGFNGQYNEQFF. CDR3 coding DNA: TGTGCCAGCGGTTTTAACGGACAATACAATGAGCAGTTCTTC.

This clonotype came up many times. The V call is TRBV27, the J call TRBJ1-5; 8 nucleotides line up with TRBD1. V shed 5 bases, J shed 3 bases, and the junction held 12 bases outside the gene matches. CDR3 size: 17 residues. Germline V CDR1 and CDR2: MNHEY, SMNVEV (reference sequence). The CDR3 protein is CASSQLKVTGANQPQHF. In nucleotides, the CDR3 is TGTGCCAGCAGTCAACTTAAAGTGACAGGGGCCAATCAGCCCCAGCATTTT.

This clonotype has only a few counts. The V and J genes are TRBV21-1 and TRBJ1-4; the D segment call TRBD1 is taken from the table without a DNA check. TRBV21-1 is a pseudogene. The CDR3 runs 14 residues. In DNA form, the CDR3 reads TGTGCCAGCAGCACGATGACAGGGAGTGAAAAACTGTTTTTT. It yields the protein CASSTMTGSEKLFF.

The chain combines TRBV4-3 with TRBJ2-3, with 11 bases matching TRBD2. This CDR3 is built from 20 residues. The ends lost 4 bases at V and 4 bases at J; junction bases unmatched: 19. CDR1 is LGHNA, CDR2 YSLEER, per germline. The DNA of the CDR3 is TGCGCCAGCAGCCGGGATGGACTAGCGGGTTCTGACGGGGCCCCAGATACGCAGTATTTT. Translating gives CASSRDGLAGSDGAPDTQYF.

This clonotype was seen only a few times. The V gene is TRBV10-3, the J gene TRBJ2-5, with 8 bases fitting TRBD1. The V gene's germline CDR1 is ENHRY and CDR2 SYGVKD. With V trimmed by 5 bases and J by 4 bases, 6 bases remained unmatched. This CDR3 is built from 14 residues. Written as DNA, the CDR3 is TGTGCCATCAGTCAAACAGGGGGTCGAGAGACCCAGTACTTC. Its protein is CAISQTGGRETQYF.

CDR3 coding DNA: TGTGCCAGCAGCCAACGGACTAGCGGGAATGAGCAGTTCTTC. Protein: CASSQRTSGNEQFF. The rearrangement joins TRBV3-1 to TRBJ2-1; 11 bases align to TRBD2. Germline CDR1 LGHDT, CDR2 YNNKEL (reference sequence). V gave up 2 bases and J gave up 7 bases; unmatched junction bases: 1. The CDR3 length is 14 residues.

The chain employs TRBV12-3 or TRBV12-4 and TRBJ1-1; possible D gene TRBD1, 6 bases. This CDR3 contains 11 residues. Trimming shortened V by 5 bases and J by 10 bases, and 11 bases separated the two germline ends. Written as DNA, the CDR3 is TGTGCCAGCAGTGTACAGGGATTAGCTTTCTTT. Translating it yields CASSVQGLAFF.

CDR3: CSASKGPGQGSYGYTF. The CDR3 region has the DNA TGCAGTGCTAGTAAGGGTCCGGGACAGGGCTCCTATGGCTACACCTTC. The rearrangement links TRBV20-1 to TRBJ1-2, with 9 bases matching TRBD1. The CDR3 is 16 residues long. The germline CDR1 and CDR2 sequences are DFQATT and SNEGSKA (reference sequence). V lost 3 bases to trimming and J lost 4 bases; unmatched junction nucleotides: 12.

This clonotype was seen ten or more times. This chain uses TRBV29-1 with TRBJ1-2; 9 nucleotides line up with TRBD1. This CDR3 region has 13 residues. The V and J ends lost 1 base and 7 bases, in that order; junction bases with no gene match: 4. Germline values: CDR1 SQVTM, CDR2 ANQGSEA. The chain's CDR3 is CSVEGQGVGGYTF. The CDR3 nucleotides are TGCAGCGTTGAAGGACAGGGGGTAGGTGGCTACACCTTC.

V is TRBV5-6 and J is TRBJ2-1; 9 bases align to TRBD2. CDR1 is SGHDT, CDR2 YYEEEE, per germline. With V trimmed by 5 bases and J by 4 bases, 4 bases remained unmatched. The CDR3 runs to 14 residues. The CDR3 here is CASRGLASYNEQFF. The CDR3 DNA follows: TGTGCCAGCAGAGGACTAGCGAGTTACAATGAGCAGTTCTTC.

The CDR3 reads CASSRQGRVQETQYF. CDR3 DNA sequence: TGCGCCAGCAGCCGACAGGGGAGGGTCCAAGAGACCCAGTACTTC. The chain recombines TRBV4-1 with TRBJ2-5; maybe TRBD1 (8 bases). Trimming pared 4 bases from V and 1 base from J, leaving 13 bases between. The CDR3 contains 15 residues. CDR1 is MGHRA, CDR2 YSYEKL, per germline.

V usage is TRBV11-2 and J usage is TRBJ2-6; D unresolved. Germline loops: CDR1 SGHAT, CDR2 FQNNGV. This CDR3 spans 20 amino acids. Trimming shortened V by 5 bases and J by 1 base, and 24 bases separated the two germline ends. The CDR3 is CASSLRPGTYLDSGANVLTF. In DNA, the CDR3 is TGTGCCAGCAGCCTAAGGCCGGGCACTTATTTGGATTCTGGGGCCAACGTCCTGACTTTC. The full variable domain, completed using reference TRBV11-2 and TRBJ2-6, is EAGVAQSPRYKIIEKRQSVAFWCNPISGHATLYWYQQILGQGPKLLIQFQNNGVVDDSQLPKDRFSAERLKGVDSTLKIQPAKLEDSAVYLCASSLRPGTYLDSGANVLTFGAGSRLTVL.

V is TRBV7-2 and J is TRBJ2-3, with D uncertain. V gave up 4 bases and J gave up 0 bases, with 8 bases separating them. Looked up from germline, CDR1 is SGHTA and CDR2 is FQGNSA. The length of the CDR3 is 14 residues. CDR3 region: CASSSQPSTDTQYF. CDR3 bases: TGTGCCAGCAGCTCCCAGCCTAGCACAGATACGCAGTATTTT.

There are many counts of this clonotype. The rearrangement uses TRBV18 and TRBJ2-7, with no clear D. The CDR3 extends over 15 amino acids. Trimming stripped 3 bases from V and 3 bases from J, with 15 bases between. CDR1 and CDR2 (germline): KGHSH, LQKENI. In DNA form, the CDR3 reads TGTGCCAGCTCACCGGCTAGAGACACTCTCTACGAGCAGTACTTC. As protein: CASSPARDTLYEQYF.

This clonotype was observed a few times. This chain links TRBV20-1 with TRBJ2-2; TRBD1 aligns across 10 bases. With 6 bases clipped from V and 4 bases from J, the junction kept 8 bases outside the gene matches. This CDR3 region has 15 residues. Germline-derived CDR1 and CDR2 are DFQATT and SNEGSKA (reference sequence). Here the CDR3 DNA reads TGCAGTGCGCCGAGACAGGGGGCGGGCACCGGGGAGCTGTTTTTT. This translates into CSAPRQGAGTGELFF.

This clonotype occurred a few times. This chain links TRBV7-6 with TRBJ2-7; D is undetermined. CDR3 size: 13 residues. Trimming left V 3 bases short and J 2 bases short, with 8 bases between. The germline V gene has CDR1 SGHVS and CDR2 FNYEAQ. The CDR3 region has the DNA TGTGCCAGCAGCTTTACATCGACCTACGAGCAGTACTTC. Protein: CASSFTSTYEQYF. Using reference TRBV7-6 and TRBJ2-7 for the parts outside the CDR3, the full variable domain is GAGVSQSPRYKVTKRGQDVALRCDPISGHVSLYWYRQALGQGPEFLTYFNYEAQQDKSGLPNDRFSAERPEGSISTLTIQRTEQRDSAMYRCASSFTSTYEQYFGPGTRLTVT.